This T cell receptor (beta chain) originates from a study of cytomegalovirus exposure and HLA in healthy donors (dated by TCRdb to about 2017). Looking at the study overall: An earlier analysis of some 500 of the donors reported 250 to 300 Gb of sequence data and 120 million or so unique TCR beta sequences from approximately 180 million T cells. The study used immunosequencing to profile the T cell repertoires of some 600 subjects and linked those repertoires to cytomegalovirus serostatus. Every discovery cohort repertoire had been produced on one sequencing platform. The study combined high-throughput TCR immunosequencing, statistical association of individual TCRs with disease status, and machine learning to predict cytomegalovirus infection status. Approximately 300 gigabases of sequencing data and around 80 million unique TCR sequences made up an early release that covered 500 to 700 HLA-typed donors. Donor age, sex, ethnicity and CMV serostatus were collected together with the repertoire data. The aim of the study was to test whether cataloging public T cell receptors could identify signatures of past pathogen exposure. To study patterns of TCR occurrence, a later analysis re-analyzed previously published TCR beta repertoires from under 750 donors and added high-resolution HLA genotyping. On average, 235,054 unique TCR beta nucleotide sequences were sequenced per donor among 398 genotyped donors of the cohort, with around 19% of those sequences being non-productive. Typing coverage varied by locus: 629-630 donors for A, B, C, DRB1 and DQB1; approximately 500 for DQA1; more than 600 for DPA1; around 450 for DPB1. The genetic ancestry cluster associated with self-reported Caucasian donors included 81% of the roughly 390 genotyped donors. Along with the approximately 600-subject first cohort, a separate validation cohort of over a hundred different subjects was used. Rather than drawing on any new phenotypic data, the later analysis identified candidate immune exposures from TCR beta sequences and the way those sequences occurred across donors. A handful of DR-DQ haplotypes were handled as single units for association and clustering because linkage in the cohort was strong. An earlier analysis of fewer than 700 of the donors applied high-throughput TCR beta sequencing to assess whether each TCR beta V gene segment acted as functional or pseudogenic. Class I and class II HLA loci were covered by the typing at four-digit resolution. In a later genetic analysis, genome-wide SNP genotypes for about 55% of the roughly 700 donors were used, and that subset was treated as a discovery cohort.

Overall study outcomes, separate from this receptor: When HLA alleles, especially DR and DQ, strongly co-occurred, TCR associations were difficult to assign to individual alleles. A later analysis associated around 16,000 TCR beta sequences with specific HLA alleles at a false discovery rate of 0.05. According to the authors, the approach could potentially be generalized to other disease states and immunological phenotypes. In vitro tests confirmed that a few of the cytomegalovirus-associated TCR beta chains recognize cytomegalovirus antigens. Immune exposure information for the cohort was limited to CMV serostatus. Because HLA typing was unavailable for some donors at each locus, only the typed subset was used in association tests. The cohort was sequenced for TCR beta chains only, and without alpha or paired-chain data the features that could be detected were limited. According to a later analysis, parvovirus B19, influenza, CMV and Epstein-Barr virus appeared linked to several top co-occurrence clusters. A group of highly shared sequence variants was considered likely to be a technical artifact of the sequencing pipeline. A later genetic analysis associated a missense DCLRE1C variant with V-gene and J-gene trimming of TCR beta chains, and an independent cohort replicated the association. In a later analysis, HLA-associated TCR beta chains showed more clonal expansion and lower generation probabilities than non-associated chains that were equally common. The classifier was reported to diagnose cytomegalovirus status with high specificity and sensitivity in both the original cohort and the validation cohort. In a later genetic analysis, fewer N-insertions in productive TCRs were reported among donors in an Asian-associated ancestry cluster than the roughly 710-donor mean. Because counts were too low, seventeen rarely observed V segments, including chromosome 9 orphons, were excluded from the earlier analysis of some 590 of the donors. An earlier analysis of approximately 530 of the donors showed that most TCR beta V segments appeared in productive rearrangements either about 87% or about 30% of the time, which broadly matched IMGT annotations. Some IMGT-functional V segments, including TRBV6-2 and TRBV6-3, could not be told apart with the 87-base-pair reads, so those segments were excluded. Correlated functional status among segregating V segments might be attributable to linkage disequilibrium, but an unknown experimental factor could not be ruled out. According to a later analysis, TCR association rates differed among HLA loci, with DRB1 alleles showing the most associated TCRs and HLA-C alleles showing the fewest. Presence/absence analyses assumed roughly uniform sequencing depth across donors, an assumption that may not hold. The study gave a list of 150 to 200 TCR beta chains associated with cytomegalovirus. A further reported finding was that TCR beta sequences accurately predicted the HLA-A and HLA-B alleles for most subjects in the first cohort. According to a later analysis, most CMV-associated TCR beta chains appeared to be HLA-restricted, and the HLA associations seemed to be driven largely by CMV exposure. Most TCR sequences were seen in very few donors, while some public TCRs were found in many individuals.

In total, around 600 healthy bone marrow donors made up the cohort. At the time of sampling, all cohort members were nominally healthy, though unrecorded immune exposures were likely present. The donor was CMV seronegative and belonged to the group of 352 seronegative cohort members. A peripheral blood sample was collected from each donor, and TCR beta sequencing was performed on peripheral blood mononuclear cells. Genomic DNA was extracted from the blood cell samples with the Qiagen DNeasy Blood Extraction Kit. Preparation of the library involved the immunoSEQ multiplex PCR assay. For the multiplex PCR, a mixture combining 60 forward primers for TCR Vbeta segments and 13 reverse primers for TCR Jbeta segments was used. The CDR3 region of rearranged TCR beta genes was amplified from genomic DNA by a multiplex PCR assay. The Illumina HiSeq System was used to sequence the amplified TCR beta libraries as 87-base-pair reads. The paper's processing steps were these. A later analysis counted about 80 million unique TCR beta chains across the 666 repertoires, and approximately 11 million of these chains were shared by at least two donors. Raw reads were error-corrected and collapsed into unique sequences with a nearest-neighbor algorithm that merged closely related sequences to remove PCR and sequencing errors. To assign V, D and J gene segments, CDR3 sequences were aligned to IMGT reference sequences. For a sequence to be retained, at least a six-nucleotide match to both a V gene segment and a J gene segment was required. Rearrangements were called productive when the CDR3 lacked stop codons and stayed in frame with V and J; all others were non-productive. Following IMGT convention, CDR3 was defined as the stretch from the second conserved V-encoded cysteine to the conserved J-encoded phenylalanine. Sequences without an unambiguous match to a single V gene segment were excluded from the earlier analysis of a few hundred of the donors. An earlier analysis of 550 to 650 of the donors classified V segments as functional when productive rearrangements were above 56.7% and as segregating when the standard deviation between donors was above 5%. A statistical classification framework was built for diagnosing cytomegalovirus status from the catalog of TCR beta chain sequences. V and J gene assignment, in a later analysis, came from comparing TCR nucleotide sequences with IMGT/GENE-DB human TR gene sequences. In a later analysis, CDR3 sequences and most-parsimonious VDJ recombination scenarios were assigned using the TCRdist pipeline. In a later analysis, each TCR beta chain was defined by its CDR3 amino acid sequence together with its V-gene family, and reads without a unique V-gene family were excluded. To address suspected cross-contamination and a sequencing artifact, a later analysis removed around 590 highly shared, low-generation-probability nucleotide sequences. A later analysis calculated a clonal expansion index for each public chain from normalized within-repertoire ranks of inferred template counts. In a later analysis, generation probabilities were computed using a VDJ recombination model fitted to out-of-frame rearrangements, and the results were checked against IGoR. In a later analysis, hypergeometric tests were used to score TCR-TCR, TCR-HLA and TCR-CMV co-occurrence, with a repertoire-size bias correction applied to TCR pairs. A later analysis estimated false discovery rates by permuting HLA or CMV assignments 20 times. In a later analysis, co-occurring TCRs were grouped using DBSCAN, with TCRdist sequence similarity added in when clustering inside HLA-allele-positive subsets. Repertoires with fewer than 30,000 or more than 120,000 public chains, plus five repertoires with anomalous nucleotide sharing, were excluded from co-occurrence clustering. Sourced from immuneACCESS, this table was stored by TCRdb with only in-frame sequences that have V and J called. A share of the clones is absent; for the studies checked, an unresolved V gene accounts for under half, and the remainder has no known explanation. That table furnishes V, J and clone size, whereas the DNA furnished D and trimming. The sample yields fewer than 250,000 clones; 65% to 85% were counted once. The ten biggest clones cover over 0.65% of the sample.

The CDR3 has 15 amino acids, counting the end cysteine and phenylalanine. The kept DNA is CDR3 alone, 45 bases in frame from the first base. Via the germline V gene (reference sequence), CDR1 is SEHNR and CDR2 FQNEAQ. V drops 5 bases and J drops 8 bases, leaving 19 bases in between. On this clone itself: Its binding antigen is unknown. No per-base quality is available; no much larger clone lies one base away.

The TCR sequence derives from a boy aged 2 to 9 in good health and CMV-seronegative. The chain links TRBV7-9 with TRBJ2-4; a tentative D match to TRBD1 spans 6 bases. The material sequenced was PBMCs. Here is the DNA: TGTGCCAGCAGCCCACAGGGAAGGTTTAGGGACATTCAGTACTTC. This codes for CASSPQGRFRDIQYF.